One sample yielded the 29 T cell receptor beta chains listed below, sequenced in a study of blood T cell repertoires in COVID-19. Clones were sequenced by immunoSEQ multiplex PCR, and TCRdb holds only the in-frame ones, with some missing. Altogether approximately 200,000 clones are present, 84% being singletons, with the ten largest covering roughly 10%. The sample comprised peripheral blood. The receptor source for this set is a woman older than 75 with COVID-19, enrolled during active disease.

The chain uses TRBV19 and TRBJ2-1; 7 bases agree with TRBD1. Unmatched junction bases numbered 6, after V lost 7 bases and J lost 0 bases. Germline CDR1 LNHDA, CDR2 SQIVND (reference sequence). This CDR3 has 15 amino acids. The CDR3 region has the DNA TGTGCCAGTACCTCTCGGACAGGCTCCTACAATGAGCAGTTCTTC. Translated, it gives CASTSRTGSYNEQFF. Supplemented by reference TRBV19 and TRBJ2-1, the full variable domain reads DGGITQSPKYLFRKEGQNVTLSCEQNLNHDAMYWYRQDPGQGLRLIYYSQIVNDFQKGDIAEGYSVSREKKESFPLTVTSAQKNPTAFYLCASTSRTGSYNEQFFGPGTRLTVL.

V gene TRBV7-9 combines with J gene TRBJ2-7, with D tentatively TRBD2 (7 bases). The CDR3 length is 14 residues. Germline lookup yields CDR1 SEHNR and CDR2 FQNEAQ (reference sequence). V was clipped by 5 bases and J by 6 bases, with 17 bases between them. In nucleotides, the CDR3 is TGTGCCAGCAGCCCCAAGGGGGGGCTGTCCGAGCAGTACTTC. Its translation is CASSPKGGLSEQYF.

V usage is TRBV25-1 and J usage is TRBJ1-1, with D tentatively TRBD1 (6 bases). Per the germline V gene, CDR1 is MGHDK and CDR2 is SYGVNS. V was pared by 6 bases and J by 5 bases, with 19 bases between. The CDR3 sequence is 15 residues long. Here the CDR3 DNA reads TGTGCCAGCAGAAAGGTAGGGGGTGTAAATACTGAAGCTTTCTTT. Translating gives CASRKVGGVNTEAFF.

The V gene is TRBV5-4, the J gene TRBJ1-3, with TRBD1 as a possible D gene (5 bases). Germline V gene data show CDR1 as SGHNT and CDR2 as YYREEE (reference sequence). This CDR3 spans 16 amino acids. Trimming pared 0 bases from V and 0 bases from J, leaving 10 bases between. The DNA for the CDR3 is TGTGCCAGCAGCTTGGGGGGCGGTTTCTCTGGAAACACCATATATTTT. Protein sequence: CASSLGGGFSGNTIYF. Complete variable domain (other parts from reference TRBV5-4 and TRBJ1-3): ETGVTQSPTHLIKTRGQQVTLRCSSQSGHNTVSWYQQALGQGPQFIFQYYREEENGRGNFPPRFSGLQFPNYSSELNVNALELDDSALYLCASSLGGGFSGNTIYFGEGSWLTVV.

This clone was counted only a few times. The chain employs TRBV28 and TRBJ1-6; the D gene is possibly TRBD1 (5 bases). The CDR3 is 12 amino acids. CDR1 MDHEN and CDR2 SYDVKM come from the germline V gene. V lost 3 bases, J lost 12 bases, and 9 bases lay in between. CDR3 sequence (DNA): TGTGCCAGCAGTTTGGGACTCCTACCCCTCCACTTT. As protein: CASSLGLLPLHF.

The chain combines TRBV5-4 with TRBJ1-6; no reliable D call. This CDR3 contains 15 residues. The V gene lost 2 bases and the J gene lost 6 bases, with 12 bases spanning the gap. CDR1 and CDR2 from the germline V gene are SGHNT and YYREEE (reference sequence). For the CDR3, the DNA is TGTGCCAGCAGCTTCGCCAGCGGTGGTAATTCACCCCTCCACTTT. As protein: CASSFASGGNSPLHF.

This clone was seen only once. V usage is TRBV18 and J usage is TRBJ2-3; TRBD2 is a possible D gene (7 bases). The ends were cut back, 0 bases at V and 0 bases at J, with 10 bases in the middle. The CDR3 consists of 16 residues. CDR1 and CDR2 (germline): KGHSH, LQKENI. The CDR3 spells CASSPPGGASTDTQYF. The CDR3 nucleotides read TGTGCCAGCTCACCACCGGGGGGGGCTAGCACAGATACGCAGTATTTT.

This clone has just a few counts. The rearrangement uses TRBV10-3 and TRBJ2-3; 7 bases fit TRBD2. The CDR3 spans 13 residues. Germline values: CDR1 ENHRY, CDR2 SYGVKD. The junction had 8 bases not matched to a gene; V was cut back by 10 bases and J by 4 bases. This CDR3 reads CASGGRLSDTQYF. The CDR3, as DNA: TGTGCCAGCGGGGGACGATTATCAGATACGCAGTATTTT.

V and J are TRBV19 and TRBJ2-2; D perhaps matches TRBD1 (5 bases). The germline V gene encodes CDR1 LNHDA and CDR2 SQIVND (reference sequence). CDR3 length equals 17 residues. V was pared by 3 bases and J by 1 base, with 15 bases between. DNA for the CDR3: TGTGCCAGTAGTATTTTCCGTCAGGGAAAGAACACCGGGGAGCTGTTTTTT. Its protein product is CASSIFRQGKNTGELFF.

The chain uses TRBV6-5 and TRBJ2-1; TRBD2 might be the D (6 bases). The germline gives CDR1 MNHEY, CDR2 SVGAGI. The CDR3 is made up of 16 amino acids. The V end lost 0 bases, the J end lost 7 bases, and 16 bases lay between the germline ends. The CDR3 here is CASSYSGTLRGNEQFF. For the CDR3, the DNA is TGTGCCAGCAGTTACTCGGGGACTCTCCGTGGGAATGAGCAGTTCTTC.

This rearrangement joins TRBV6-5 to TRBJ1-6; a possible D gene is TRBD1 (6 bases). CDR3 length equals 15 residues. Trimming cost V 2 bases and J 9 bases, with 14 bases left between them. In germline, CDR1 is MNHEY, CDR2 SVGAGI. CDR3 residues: CASSYETGRLSPLHF. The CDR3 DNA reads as TGTGCCAGCAGTTACGAGACAGGCCGACTTTCACCCCTCCACTTT.

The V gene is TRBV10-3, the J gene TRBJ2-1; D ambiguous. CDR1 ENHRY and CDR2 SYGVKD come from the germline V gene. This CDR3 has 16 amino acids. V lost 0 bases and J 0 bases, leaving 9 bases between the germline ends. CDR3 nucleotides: TGTGCCATCAGTGAGTCCCCGGTGAGCTCCTACAATGAGCAGTTCTTC. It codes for CAISESPVSSYNEQFF.

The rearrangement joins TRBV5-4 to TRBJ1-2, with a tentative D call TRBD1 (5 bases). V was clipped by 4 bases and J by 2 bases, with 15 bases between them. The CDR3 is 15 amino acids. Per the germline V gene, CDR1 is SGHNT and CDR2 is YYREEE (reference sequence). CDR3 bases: TGTGCCAGCAGCAAAGACAGCAACTTCAACTATGGCTACACCTTC. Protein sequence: CASSKDSNFNYGYTF.

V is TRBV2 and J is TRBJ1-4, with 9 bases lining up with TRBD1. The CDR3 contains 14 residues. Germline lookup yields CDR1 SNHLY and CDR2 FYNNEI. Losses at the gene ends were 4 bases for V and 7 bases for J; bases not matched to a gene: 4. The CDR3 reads CASSATQGAEKLFF. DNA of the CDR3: TGTGCCAGCAGTGCTACACAGGGGGCTGAAAAACTGTTTTTT.

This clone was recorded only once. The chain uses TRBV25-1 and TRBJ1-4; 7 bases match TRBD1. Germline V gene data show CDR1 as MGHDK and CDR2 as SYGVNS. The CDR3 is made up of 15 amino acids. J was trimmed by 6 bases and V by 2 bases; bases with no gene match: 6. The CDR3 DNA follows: TGTGCCAGCAGTGAAGGGACAGTGGGATATGAAAAACTGTTTTTT. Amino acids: CASSEGTVGYEKLFF.

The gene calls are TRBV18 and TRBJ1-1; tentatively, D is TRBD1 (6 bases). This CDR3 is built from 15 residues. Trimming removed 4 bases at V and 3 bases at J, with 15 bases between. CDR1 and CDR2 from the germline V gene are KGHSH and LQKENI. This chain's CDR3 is CASSQTGPGDTEAFF. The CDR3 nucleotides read TGTGCCAGCTCACAGACAGGACCCGGGGACACTGAAGCTTTCTTT.

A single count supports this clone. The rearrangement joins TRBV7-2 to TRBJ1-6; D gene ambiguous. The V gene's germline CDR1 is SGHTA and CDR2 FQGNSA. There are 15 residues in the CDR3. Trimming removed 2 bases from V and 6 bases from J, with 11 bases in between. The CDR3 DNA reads TGTGCCAGCAGCTTACTCGGTATAGCTAATTCACCCCTCCACTTT. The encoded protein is CASSLLGIANSPLHF.

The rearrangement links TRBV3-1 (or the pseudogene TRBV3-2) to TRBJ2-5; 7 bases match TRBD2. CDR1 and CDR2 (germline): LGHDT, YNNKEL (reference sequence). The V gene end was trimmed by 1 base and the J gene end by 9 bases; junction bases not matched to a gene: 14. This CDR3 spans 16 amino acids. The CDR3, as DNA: TGTGCCAGCAGCCAAGGCCGGGACTACCTGGGTCCGTCCCAGTACTTC. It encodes CASSQGRDYLGPSQYF.

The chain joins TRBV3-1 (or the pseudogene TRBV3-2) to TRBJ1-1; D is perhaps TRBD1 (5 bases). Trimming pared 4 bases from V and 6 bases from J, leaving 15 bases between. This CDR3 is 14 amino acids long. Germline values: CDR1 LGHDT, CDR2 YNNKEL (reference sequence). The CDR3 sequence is CASSRPGELAEAFF. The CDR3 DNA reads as TGTGCCAGCAGCCGTCCGGGGGAGTTGGCTGAAGCTTTCTTT.

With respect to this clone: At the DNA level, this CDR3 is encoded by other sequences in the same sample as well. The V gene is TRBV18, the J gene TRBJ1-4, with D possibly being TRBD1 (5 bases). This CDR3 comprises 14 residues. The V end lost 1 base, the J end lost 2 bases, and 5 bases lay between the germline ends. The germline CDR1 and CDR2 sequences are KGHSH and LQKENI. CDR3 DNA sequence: TGTGCCAGCTCACCACAGGGGACTAATGAAAAACTGTTTTTT. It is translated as CASSPQGTNEKLFF.

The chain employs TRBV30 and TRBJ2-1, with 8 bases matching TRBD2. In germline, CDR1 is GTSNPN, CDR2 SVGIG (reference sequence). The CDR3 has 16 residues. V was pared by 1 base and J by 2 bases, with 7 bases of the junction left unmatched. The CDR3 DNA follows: TGTGCCTGGAGTGGCAAGGTCGGGGGGGCCTACAATGAGCAGTTCTTC. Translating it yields CAWSGKVGGAYNEQFF.

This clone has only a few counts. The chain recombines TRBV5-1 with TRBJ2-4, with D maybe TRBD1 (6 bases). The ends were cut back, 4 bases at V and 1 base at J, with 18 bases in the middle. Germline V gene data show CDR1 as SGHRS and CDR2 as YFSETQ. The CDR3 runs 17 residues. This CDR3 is CASSPGTTAFAKNIQYF. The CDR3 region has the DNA TGCGCCAGCAGCCCAGGGACAACTGCTTTTGCCAAAAACATTCAGTACTTC. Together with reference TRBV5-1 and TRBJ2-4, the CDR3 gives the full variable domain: KAGVTQTPRYLIKTRGQQVTLSCSPISGHRSVSWYQQTPGQGLQFLFEYFSETQRNKGNFPGRFSGRQFSNSRSEMNVSTLELGDSALYLCASSPGTTAFAKNIQYFGAGTRLSVL.

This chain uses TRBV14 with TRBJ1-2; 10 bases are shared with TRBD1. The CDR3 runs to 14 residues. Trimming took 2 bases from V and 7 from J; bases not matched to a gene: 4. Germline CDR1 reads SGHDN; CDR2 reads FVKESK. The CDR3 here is CASSQLTGGPGYTF. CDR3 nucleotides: TGTGCCAGCAGCCAACTGACAGGGGGCCCTGGCTACACCTTC. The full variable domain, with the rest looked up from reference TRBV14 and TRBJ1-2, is EAGVTQFPSHSVIEKGQTVTLRCDPISGHDNLYWYRRVMGKEIKFLLHFVKESKQDESGMPNNRFLAERTGGTYSTLKVQPAELEDSGVYFCASSQLTGGPGYTFGSGTRLTVV.

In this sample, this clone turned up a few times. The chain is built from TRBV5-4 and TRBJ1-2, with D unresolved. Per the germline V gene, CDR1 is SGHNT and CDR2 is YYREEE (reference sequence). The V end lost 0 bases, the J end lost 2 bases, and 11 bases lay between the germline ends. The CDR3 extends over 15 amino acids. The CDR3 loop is CASSLDPGSNYGYTF. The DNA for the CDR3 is TGTGCCAGCAGCTTGGACCCAGGATCGAACTATGGCTACACCTTC.

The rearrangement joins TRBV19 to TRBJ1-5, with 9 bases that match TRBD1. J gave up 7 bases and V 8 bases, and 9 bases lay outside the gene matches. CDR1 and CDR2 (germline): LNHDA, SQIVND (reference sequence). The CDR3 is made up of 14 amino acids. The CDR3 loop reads CASHPGQGPQPQHF. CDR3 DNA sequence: TGTGCCAGTCACCCGGGACAGGGTCCGCAGCCCCAGCATTTT.

The CDR3 DNA follows: TGTGCCAGCAGCTTAACGAGCTTGGGGGGGCAAGGCAATCAGCCCCAGCATTTT. This sequence encodes CASSLTSLGGQGNQPQHF. J is TRBJ1-5 and V is TRBV7-3, with TRBD1 as a possible D gene (6 bases). CDR3 length equals 18 residues. V shed 0 bases and J shed 2 bases, with 17 bases lying between them. CDR1 and CDR2 from the germline V gene are SGHTA and FQGTGA.

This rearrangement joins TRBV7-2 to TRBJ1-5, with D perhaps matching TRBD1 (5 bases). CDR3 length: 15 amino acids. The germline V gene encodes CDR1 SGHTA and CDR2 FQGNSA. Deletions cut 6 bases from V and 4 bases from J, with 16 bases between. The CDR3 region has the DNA TGTGCCAGCAGTTCCGAAGGGGTGTGGAATCAGCCCCAGCATTTT. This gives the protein CASSSEGVWNQPQHF. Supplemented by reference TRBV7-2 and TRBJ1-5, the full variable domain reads GAGVSQSPSNKVTEKGKDVELRCDPISGHTALYWYRQSLGQGLEFLIYFQGNSAPDKSGLPSDRFSAERTGGSVSTLTIQRTQQEDSAVYLCASSSEGVWNQPQHFGDGTRLSIL.

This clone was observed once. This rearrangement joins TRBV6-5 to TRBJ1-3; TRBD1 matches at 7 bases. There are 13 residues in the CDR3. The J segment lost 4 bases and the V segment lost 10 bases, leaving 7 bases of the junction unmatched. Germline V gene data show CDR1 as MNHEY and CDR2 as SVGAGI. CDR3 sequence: CATSTGTGNTIYF. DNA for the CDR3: TGTGCCACCTCGACAGGGACCGGAAACACCATATATTTT.

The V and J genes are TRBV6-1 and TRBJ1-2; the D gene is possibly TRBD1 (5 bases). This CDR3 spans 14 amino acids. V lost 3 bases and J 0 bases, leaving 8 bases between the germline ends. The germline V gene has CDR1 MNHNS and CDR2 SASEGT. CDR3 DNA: TGTGCCAGCAGTGACCCCAGGGCTAACTATGGCTACACCTTC. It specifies CASSDPRANYGYTF.